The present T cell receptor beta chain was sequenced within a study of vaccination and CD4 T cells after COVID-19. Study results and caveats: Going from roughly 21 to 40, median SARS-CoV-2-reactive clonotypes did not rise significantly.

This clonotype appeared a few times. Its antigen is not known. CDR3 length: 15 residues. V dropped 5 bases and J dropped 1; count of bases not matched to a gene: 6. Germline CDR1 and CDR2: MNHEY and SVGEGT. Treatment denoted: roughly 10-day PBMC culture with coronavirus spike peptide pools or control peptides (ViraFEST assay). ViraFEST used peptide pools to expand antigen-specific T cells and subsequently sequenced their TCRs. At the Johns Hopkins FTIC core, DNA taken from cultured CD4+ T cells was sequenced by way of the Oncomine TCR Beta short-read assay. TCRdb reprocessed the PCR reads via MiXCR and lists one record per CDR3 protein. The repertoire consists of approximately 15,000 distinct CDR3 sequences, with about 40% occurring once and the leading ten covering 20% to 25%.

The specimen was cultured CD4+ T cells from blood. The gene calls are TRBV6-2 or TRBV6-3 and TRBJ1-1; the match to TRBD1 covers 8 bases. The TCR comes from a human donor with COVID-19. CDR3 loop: CASSGQGARNTEAFF. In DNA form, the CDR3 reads TGTGCCAGCAGTGGGCAGGGGGCTCGGAACACTGAAGCTTTCTTT.